What follows is one T cell receptor beta chain and its context. These data originate in a study of blood T cell repertoires in COVID-19. Study summary: Specimens from acute and convalescent COVID-19 originated in the United States, Italy and Spain. PBMCs, B-cell-depleted T cells, or T cells provided the cDNA or gDNA that made up the material.

The length of the CDR3 is 14 residues. V was pared by 5 bases and J by 6 bases, with 8 bases of the junction left unmatched. Germline CDR1 and CDR2: SGHAT and FQNNGV. As processed by the authors: Reference gene primers were amplified, and this amplification served to estimate nucleated cell counts. Sequencing used immunoSEQ multiplex PCR; TCRdb keeps in-frame clones, though not all of them. V, J and clone size were drawn from that table, and D and trimming were deduced from the DNA. This sample has about 170,000 clones, with around 89% found just once. The TCR comes from a man in his forties or fifties who had recovered from COVID-19. Sequencing used peripheral blood. The chain joins TRBV11-2 to TRBJ2-3, with TRBD2 matching over 7 bases. CDR3 sequence reads: CASSRVELADTQYF. CDR3 sequence (DNA): TGTGCCAGCAGCAGAGTGGAACTAGCGGATACGCAGTATTTT.